These T cell receptor beta chains were read from a single sample in a study of read filtering for tumor transcriptome and immune sequencing. TCRdb itself ran the reads through MiXCR, one entry per CDR3 protein. This table has some 120,000 distinct CDR3 sequences, over 10% appearing once. Sequencing was carried out using a population of CD138-negative cells sorted from bone marrow. Receptors originate from a donor aged 40 or older with multiple myeloma. Both conserved end residues are part of each CDR3. The order of the fields is CDR3 DNA, CDR3 protein, clone size, D gene, J gene, V gene. A D gene is named only where the DNA matches it firmly. Only some rows state a clone size, as once, few, many or a class for expanded clones.

cdr3_nt: TGTGCCAGCAGCGCAACACGCAGCTCCTACAATGAGCAGTTCTTC
cdr3_aa: CASSATRSSYNEQFF
clone_size: many
d_call: .
j_call: TRBJ2-1
v_call: TRBV9

cdr3_nt: TGCAGCGTTGCGAGCTCCGGTGGTAGGGAGCTGTTTTTT
cdr3_aa: CSVASSGGRELFF
clone_size: many
d_call: .
j_call: TRBJ2-2
v_call: TRBV29-1

cdr3_nt: TGTGCCAGCTCACCTCCCCGACAGGGGAACCTTCGGAACACTGAAGCTTTCTTT
cdr3_aa: CASSPPRQGNLRNTEAFF
clone_size: .
d_call: TRBD1
j_call: TRBJ1-1
v_call: TRBV18

cdr3_nt: TGTGCCAGCAGTTTTGACGGGAGGAACACCGGGGAGCTGTTTTTT
cdr3_aa: CASSFDGRNTGELFF
clone_size: few
d_call: .
j_call: TRBJ2-2
v_call: TRBV12-3/TRBV12-4

cdr3_nt: TGCAGTGCTAGAGGGACGTTGAACACTGAAGCTTTCTTT
cdr3_aa: CSARGTLNTEAFF
clone_size: many
d_call: .
j_call: TRBJ1-1
v_call: TRBV20-1

cdr3_nt: TGTGCCAGCAGGCTAGCGGGAGCCACAGATACGCAGTATTTT
cdr3_aa: CASRLAGATDTQYF
clone_size: many
d_call: TRBD2
j_call: TRBJ2-3
v_call: TRBV2

cdr3_nt: TGTGCCACAAGAAAAAGCTGGGACCAAGAGACCCAGTACTTC
cdr3_aa: CATRKSWDQETQYF
clone_size: .
d_call: .
j_call: TRBJ2-5
v_call: TRBV15

cdr3_nt: TGCAGTGCTCGCGCAGGGAACGGTTTAAACACCATATATTTT
cdr3_aa: CSARAGNGLNTIYF
clone_size: .
d_call: .
j_call: TRBJ1-3
v_call: TRBV20-1

cdr3_nt: TGTGCCAGCAGCTCACCGGGGACTAGCCTAACAGATACGCAGTATTTT
cdr3_aa: CASSSPGTSLTDTQYF
clone_size: many
d_call: TRBD2
j_call: TRBJ2-3
v_call: TRBV28

cdr3_nt: TGCAGTGCTAGAGCCCCCTACCGGCCTAATTCCCCTGGGGCCAACGTCCTGACTTTC
cdr3_aa: CSARAPYRPNSPGANVLTF
clone_size: many
d_call: .
j_call: TRBJ2-6
v_call: TRBV20-1